One and the same sample provided the 24 T cell receptor beta chains below, sequenced in a study of neurological immune-mediated disorders (dated by TCRdb to 2018 to 2020). Library creation used 5' RACE. For sequencing, an Illumina HiSeq 2500 was employed. TCRdb handled the public reads itself, with Q25 trimming in fastp and clone calling in MiXCR, and kept productive beta chains. Rows matching on CDR3 protein sequence are summarized as one entry with the most common DNA and genes. Here the sample has tens of thousands of distinct CDR3 sequences; around 3.8% occur a single time. Together, the top ten hold roughly 2% of the sample. What was sequenced was CD4+ T cells from blood. These receptors were obtained from a woman aged 40 to 50 with multiple sclerosis.

This clonotype has a handful of counts. The chain uses TRBV5-8 and TRBJ2-5; 10 bases agree with TRBD1. This CDR3 contains 15 residues. Germline loops: CDR1 SGHTS, CDR2 YDEGEE. V was clipped by 4 bases and J by 5 bases; unmatched bases: 8. The CDR3 DNA reads TGTGCCAGCAGCCGACAGGGGGCGAATCTGGAGACCCAGTACTTC. Its translation is CASSRQGANLETQYF.

This clonotype was counted at least ten times. The DNA of the CDR3 is TGTGCCAGCAGATCACTTTTTGGTCCGGGACAGATAACTTTCTTT. Translating gives CASRSLFGPGQITFF. This chain uses TRBV2 with TRBJ1-1; 7 bases fit TRBD1. Germline V gene data show CDR1 as SNHLY and CDR2 as FYNNEI. The CDR3 spans 15 residues. The ends lost 6 bases at V and 12 bases at J; junction bases unmatched: 19.

This clonotype came up many times. The chain employs TRBV3-1 and TRBJ2-7, with D uncertain. The V gene lost 4 bases and the J gene lost 5 bases, with 15 bases spanning the gap. Germline V gene lookup returns CDR1 LGHDT and CDR2 YNNKEL (reference sequence). The CDR3 loop spans 14 amino acids. The CDR3 DNA is TGTGCCAGCAGCCCCTTCCTGATAGCCAACGAGCAGTACTTC. Its translation is CASSPFLIANEQYF.

This clonotype was counted ten times or more. The chain combines TRBV5-5 with TRBJ2-1, with 12 bases fitting TRBD2. Germline V gene data show CDR1 as SGHKS and CDR2 as YYEKEE (reference sequence). The CDR3 is made up of 15 amino acids. V trimming: 4 bases; J trimming: 3 bases; junction bases outside the gene matches: 2. DNA of the CDR3: TGTGCCAGCAGCACGGGACTAGCGGGCTACAATGAGCAGTTCTTC. It encodes CASSTGLAGYNEQFF.

This clonotype was counted ten times or more. The V call is TRBV5-1, the J call TRBJ1-1; D gene ambiguous. The V gene's germline CDR1 is SGHRS and CDR2 YFSETQ. The CDR3 has 13 residues. V was cut by 0 bases and J by 8 bases, with 11 bases left in between. Here the CDR3 reads CASSLGTASEAFF. The CDR3 nucleotides are TGCGCCAGCAGCTTGGGGACCGCCTCGGAAGCTTTCTTT.

There are many counts of this clonotype. The V gene is TRBV5-1, the J gene TRBJ2-3; D possibly corresponds to TRBD1 (5 bases). The CDR3 runs to 12 residues. The ends were cut back, 2 bases at V and 6 bases at J, with 7 bases in the middle. Per germline, CDR1 SGHRS and CDR2 YFSETQ. The CDR3 bases are TGCGCCAGCAGCTTAGCAGGGGATACGCAGTATTTT. Encoded protein: CASSLAGDTQYF.

At least ten counts were recorded for this clonotype. V and J are TRBV7-9 and TRBJ2-7, with D uncertain. CDR3 size: 13 residues. Germline CDR1 SEHNR, CDR2 FQNEAQ (reference sequence). V lost 1 base, J lost 6 bases, and 10 bases lay in between. The CDR3 sequence is CASSLVLYGEQYF. CDR3 DNA sequence: TGTGCCAGCAGCTTAGTCCTTTACGGCGAGCAGTACTTC.

This clonotype was recorded at least ten times. The rearrangement joins TRBV7-9 to TRBJ2-7; D gene unclear. Germline V CDR1 and CDR2: SEHNR, FQNEAQ (reference sequence). The CDR3 sequence is 17 residues long. V lost 1 base and J 2 bases, leaving 18 bases between the germline ends. DNA of the CDR3: TGTGCCAGCAGCTTAGGGGTTGGTATTTCATGGGCCTACGAGCAGTACTTC. This translates into CASSLGVGISWAYEQYF.

This clonotype was detected ten times or more. V gene TRBV7-9 combines with J gene TRBJ1-2, with D unclear. Deletions cut 2 bases from V and 2 bases from J, with 6 bases between. The CDR3 runs 13 residues. Germline V gene data show CDR1 as SEHNR and CDR2 as FQNEAQ (reference sequence). The CDR3 spells CASSLLGNYGYTF. CDR3 bases: TGTGCCAGCAGCTTACTGGGGAACTATGGCTACACCTTC. Full variable domain (remainder filled in from reference TRBV7-9 and TRBJ1-2): DTGVSQNPRHKITKRGQNVTFRCDPISEHNRLYWYRQTLGQGPEFLTYFQNEAQLEKSRLLSDRFSAERPKGSFSTLEIQRTEQGDSAMYLCASSLLGNYGYTFGSGTRLTVV.

This clonotype was picked up many times. CDR3 nucleotide sequence: TGCGCCAGCAGCTTGAAGTTCCCTACGCAGTATTTT. This sequence encodes CASSLKFPTQYF. This sequence joins TRBV5-1 and TRBJ2-3; D unclear. CDR1 SGHRS and CDR2 YFSETQ come from the germline V gene. The V and J ends lost 1 base and 8 bases respectively, with 8 bases between them. The CDR3 runs to 12 residues.

At least ten counts were recorded for this clonotype. V is TRBV5-1 and J is TRBJ1-4; D gene ambiguous. The germline V gene has CDR1 SGHRS and CDR2 YFSETQ. The germline V and J ends were trimmed by 1 base and 4 bases, with 5 bases remaining between them. This CDR3 spans 13 amino acids. The CDR3 sequence is CASSLLGNEKLFF. CDR3 nucleotide sequence: TGCGCCAGCAGCTTGTTGGGTAATGAAAAACTGTTTTTT.

This clonotype was seen ten or more times. V usage is TRBV5-1 and J usage is TRBJ2-1, with a weak D call TRBD1 (5 bases). V lost 0 bases, J lost 4 bases, and 11 bases lay in between. From germline, CDR1 is SGHRS and CDR2 YFSETQ. The length of the CDR3 is 15 residues. The CDR3 protein is CASSLEGPAYNEQFF. The CDR3 DNA reads as TGCGCCAGCAGCTTGGAGGGGCCTGCTTACAATGAGCAGTTCTTC.

This clonotype was detected many times. CDR3 in amino acids: CASSFRQGTAGANVLTF. The CDR3 DNA reads TGCGCCAGCAGCTTTAGACAGGGGACTGCTGGGGCCAACGTCCTGACTTTC. This chain links TRBV5-1 with TRBJ2-6, with 8 positions matching TRBD1. Germline-derived CDR1 and CDR2 are SGHRS and YFSETQ. The J segment lost 2 bases and the V segment lost 2 bases, leaving 6 bases of the junction unmatched. The CDR3 runs 17 residues.

This clonotype was observed at least ten times. The chain carries TRBV5-1 and TRBJ2-2; TRBD1 matches at 8 bases. The germline CDR1 and CDR2 sequences are SGHRS and YFSETQ. V lost 6 bases and J lost 0; bases outside the gene matches: 4. The CDR3 loop spans 15 amino acids. DNA for the CDR3: TGCGCCAGCACCCGGACAGGGTCGAACACCGGGGAGCTGTTTTTT. It encodes CASTRTGSNTGELFF.

This clonotype was found many times. The chain carries TRBV5-1 and TRBJ2-3; possible D gene TRBD1, 6 bases. V was pared by 7 bases and J by 0 bases, with 15 bases between. Germline V gene lookup returns CDR1 SGHRS and CDR2 YFSETQ. This CDR3 has 15 residues. In DNA form, the CDR3 reads TGCGCCAGCGTCCTGACAGGAGTTAGCACAGATACGCAGTATTTT. Protein sequence: CASVLTGVSTDTQYF.

The V and J genes are TRBV10-1 and TRBJ2-2; D might be TRBD1 (8 bases). Germline CDR1 WNHNN, CDR2 SYGVQD (reference sequence). This CDR3 has 15 residues. Trimming left V 7 bases short and J 9 bases short, with 21 bases between. The CDR3 DNA reads as TGCGCCAGCACCCAAGACAGGGGAGGGCACCGGGAGCTGTTTTTT. This gives the protein CASTQDRGGHRELFF.

This clonotype was seen ten or more times. The V call is TRBV7-2, the J call TRBJ2-1; a possible D gene is TRBD1 (5 bases). CDR1 and CDR2 (germline): SGHTA, FQGNSA. This CDR3 spans 13 amino acids. V was cut by 5 bases and J by 1 base, with 6 bases left in between. CDR3 coding DNA: TGTGCCAGCAGCCAGGGATCCTACAATGAGCAGTTCTTC. The encoded protein is CASSQGSYNEQFF.

This clonotype was recorded at least ten times. The DNA of the CDR3 is TGCAGTGCTGGGACTAGCGGGGGAGATGATACGCAGTATTTT. Amino acids: CSAGTSGGDDTQYF. The genes are TRBV20-1 and TRBJ2-3, with 14 bases fitting TRBD2. The germline V gene has CDR1 DFQATT and CDR2 SNEGSKA (reference sequence). The junction had 4 bases not matched to a gene; V was cut back by 5 bases and J by 6 bases. The CDR3 spans 14 residues.

This clonotype was observed at least ten times. The chain is built from TRBV20-1 and TRBJ1-5; perhaps TRBD1 as D (5 bases). Trimming shortened V by 3 bases and J by 6 bases, and 15 bases separated the two germline ends. Looked up from germline, CDR1 is DFQATT and CDR2 is SNEGSKA (reference sequence). This CDR3 is built from 14 residues. CDR3 sequence reads: CSARRAAGTQPQHF. The CDR3 DNA is TGCAGTGCTAGGCGCGCGGCAGGGACTCAGCCCCAGCATTTT.

This clonotype was seen many times. The chain employs TRBV5-1 and TRBJ1-1; D is perhaps TRBD1 (5 bases). The CDR3 contains 13 residues. V lost 0 bases and J lost 7, with 10 bases in between. Germline V gene lookup returns CDR1 SGHRS and CDR2 YFSETQ. CDR3 sequence reads: CASSLAGIDEAFF. The CDR3 DNA reads as TGCGCCAGCAGCTTGGCAGGGATCGATGAAGCTTTCTTT.

This clonotype was recorded many times. As DNA, the CDR3 is TGTGCCAGCAGCCAAGCGAGCGGGGGGACCTACGAGCAGTACTTC. It yields the protein CASSQASGGTYEQYF. This chain uses TRBV4-2 with TRBJ2-7; 9 bases agree with TRBD2. CDR3 length: 15 residues. J gave up 2 bases and V 1 base, and 3 bases lay outside the gene matches. Germline CDR1 and CDR2: LGHNA and YNFKEQ.

The table lists this clonotype with many counts. The chain uses TRBV5-1 and TRBJ2-5; D is unresolved. The V gene lost 5 bases and the J gene lost 2 bases, with 10 bases spanning the gap. This CDR3 has 13 residues. Germline V gene lookup returns CDR1 SGHRS and CDR2 YFSETQ. In DNA, the CDR3 is TGCGCCAGCAGGAACAGCGTACAAGAGACCCAGTACTTC. Amino acids: CASRNSVQETQYF.

This clonotype has ten or more counts. The chain has TRBV20-1 and TRBJ2-1; 8 bases line up with TRBD1. This CDR3 has 14 amino acids. V lost 2 bases, J lost 6 bases, and 6 bases stayed unmatched. Germline V gene data show CDR1 as DFQATT and CDR2 as SNEGSKA (reference sequence). The CDR3 DNA reads TGCAGTGCTAGACACAGGACAGGGCCCAATGAGCAGTTCTTC. Its translation is CSARHRTGPNEQFF.

This clonotype was detected many times. The chain uses TRBV4-1 and TRBJ1-1; 10 bases line up with TRBD1. Germline V gene lookup returns CDR1 MGHRA and CDR2 YSYEKL. The CDR3 sequence is 14 residues long. Losses at the gene ends were 4 bases for V and 5 bases for J; bases not matched to a gene: 4. This CDR3 is CASSPVDRGTEAFF. The CDR3 DNA follows: TGCGCCAGCAGCCCGGTGGACAGGGGGACTGAAGCTTTCTTT.